This entry concerns a single T cell receptor (beta chain). The sample comes from a study of shared clonotypes between healthy human individuals. Recent vaccinations or acute infections were absent in the healthy HIV-negative adult donors. Produced via immunoSEQ multiplex PCR; TCRdb's table is partial and in-frame only. Counted here are about 2 million clones, 85% to 95% occurring once; the ten biggest clones make up 0.1% to 0.15%. The length of the CDR3 is 16 residues. Looked up from germline, CDR1 is ENHRY and CDR2 is SYGVKD. Unmatched junction bases numbered 3, after V lost 4 bases and J lost 3 bases.

This receptor was identified in a man between 18 and 29 years old in good health. The genes are TRBV10-3 and TRBJ2-5, with 15 bases lining up with TRBD2. Sequenced: naive CD4+ T cells sorted from blood. The subset here: CD45RA+ positively selected. CDR3: CAISAGTSGGKETQYF. The CDR3 DNA follows: TGTGCCATCAGTGCAGGGACTAGCGGGGGGAAAGAGACCCAGTACTTC.